The present T cell receptor (beta chain) was sequenced within a study of shared clonotypes between healthy human individuals. Study in general: Per-donor plates numbered three CD4 naive, three CD4 memory, two CD8 naive and one CD8 memory.

Sequencing used immunoSEQ multiplex PCR; TCRdb keeps in-frame clones, though not all of them. This table has around 550,000 clones, roughly 95% appearing once. CD45RO-negative CD8 cells positively selected for CCR7 made up the naive population, which excluded terminally differentiated effector memory CD45RA+ cells. The CDR3 extends over 13 amino acids. Germline CDR1 MDHEN, CDR2 SYDVKM. V was cut by 3 bases and J by 7 bases, with 12 bases left in between. The chain links TRBV28 to TRBJ1-2; possibly TRBD1 for D (6 bases). The source of this sequence is a woman aged 25-40 years in good health. Sequenced: naive CD8+ T cells sorted from blood. The CDR3 nucleotides read TGTGCCAGCAGTTTCATGGGGGGCTCTGGCTACACCTTC. Translated, it gives CASSFMGGSGYTF.